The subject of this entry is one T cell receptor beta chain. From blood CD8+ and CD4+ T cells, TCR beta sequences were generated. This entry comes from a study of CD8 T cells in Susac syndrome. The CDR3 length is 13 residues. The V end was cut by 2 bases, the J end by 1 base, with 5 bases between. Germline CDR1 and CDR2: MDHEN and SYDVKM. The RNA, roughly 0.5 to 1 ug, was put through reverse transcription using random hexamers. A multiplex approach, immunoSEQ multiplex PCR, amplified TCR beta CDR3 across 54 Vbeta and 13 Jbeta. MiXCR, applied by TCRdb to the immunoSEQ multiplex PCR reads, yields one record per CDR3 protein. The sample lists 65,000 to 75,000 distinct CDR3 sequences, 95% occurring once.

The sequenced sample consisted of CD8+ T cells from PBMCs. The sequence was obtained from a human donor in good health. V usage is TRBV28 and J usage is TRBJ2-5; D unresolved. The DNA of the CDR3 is TGTGCCAGCAGTTTAGAGTTCCAAGAGACCCAGTACTTC. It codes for CASSLEFQETQYF.